This T cell receptor beta chain is from a study of long-term antiretroviral therapy in people with HIV. Whole-study findings and limits: Repertoires with HIV possessed tighter CDR3 length spans than those of controls.

With respect to this clone: No antigen is known for it.

CDR1 and CDR2 (germline): SGHTA, FQGNSA. The CDR3 has 16 residues. J gave up 1 base and V 0 bases, and 3 bases lay outside the gene matches. All donors provided no fewer than one pre-ART and no fewer than two post-ART PBMC samples. Survey-level resolution applied to immunoSEQ assay v3.0. Sequencing was intended to reach roughly 35,000-50,000 T-cell genomes per sample. The data were produced by immunoSEQ multiplex PCR, yet TCRdb's version contains in-frame clones alone and is incomplete. Among about 22,000 clones, approximately 80% were seen once, and the ten largest hold roughly 18%. This clonotype was obtained from a man aged 40-49 years with HIV. The specimen was unsorted PBMCs, collected 0.5 years before starting antiretroviral therapy. This chain joins TRBV7-2 and TRBJ1-3; 7 bases line up with TRBD1. DNA for the CDR3: TGTGCCAGCAGCTTAGCGACAGGGATGTCTGGAAACACCATATATTTT. Encoded protein: CASSLATGMSGNTIYF.